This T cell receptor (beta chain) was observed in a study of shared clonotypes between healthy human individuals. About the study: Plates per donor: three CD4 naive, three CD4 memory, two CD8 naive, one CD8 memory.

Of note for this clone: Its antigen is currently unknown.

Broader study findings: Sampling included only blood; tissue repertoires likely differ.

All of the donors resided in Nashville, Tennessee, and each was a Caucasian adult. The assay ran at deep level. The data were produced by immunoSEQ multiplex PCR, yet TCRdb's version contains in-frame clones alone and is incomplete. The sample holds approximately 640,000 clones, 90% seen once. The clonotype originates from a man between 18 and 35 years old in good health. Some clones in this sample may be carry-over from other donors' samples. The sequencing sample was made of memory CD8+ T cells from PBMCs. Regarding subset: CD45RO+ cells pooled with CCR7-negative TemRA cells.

The CDR3 sequence is CASVPTGTIYGYTF. The CDR3 coding sequence is TGTGCCAGTGTCCCGACAGGGACCATCTATGGCTACACCTTC. This chain joins TRBV7-9 and TRBJ1-2; 7 positions match TRBD1. Germline CDR1 reads SEHNR; CDR2 reads FQNEAQ (reference sequence). The CDR3 length is 14 residues. V was clipped by 9 bases and J by 4 bases; unmatched bases: 11.